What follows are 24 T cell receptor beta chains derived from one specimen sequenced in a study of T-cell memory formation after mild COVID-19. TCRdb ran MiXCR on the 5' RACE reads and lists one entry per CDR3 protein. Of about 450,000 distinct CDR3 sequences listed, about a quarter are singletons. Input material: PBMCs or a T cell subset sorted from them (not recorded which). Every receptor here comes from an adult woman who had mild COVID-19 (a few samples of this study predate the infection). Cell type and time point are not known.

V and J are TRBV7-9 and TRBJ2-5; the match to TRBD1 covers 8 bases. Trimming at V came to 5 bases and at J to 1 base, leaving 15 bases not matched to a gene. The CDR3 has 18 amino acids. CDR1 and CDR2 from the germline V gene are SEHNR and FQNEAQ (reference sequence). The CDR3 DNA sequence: TGTGCCAGCAGCGTACTTAGCTACAAGGGACAGGTCCAAGAGACCCAGTACTTC. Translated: CASSVLSYKGQVQETQYF.

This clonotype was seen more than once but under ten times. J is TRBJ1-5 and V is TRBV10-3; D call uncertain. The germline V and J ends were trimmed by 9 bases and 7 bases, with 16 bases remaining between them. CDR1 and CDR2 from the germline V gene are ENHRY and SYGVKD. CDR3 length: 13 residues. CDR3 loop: CAITYSLTQPQHF. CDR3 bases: TGTGCCATTACCTACAGCCTTACACAGCCCCAGCATTTT.

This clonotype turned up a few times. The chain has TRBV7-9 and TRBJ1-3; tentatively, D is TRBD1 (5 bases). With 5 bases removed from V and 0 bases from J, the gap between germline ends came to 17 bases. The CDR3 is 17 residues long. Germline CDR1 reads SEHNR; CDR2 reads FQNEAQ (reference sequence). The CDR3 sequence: CASSPRGGGHSGNTIYF. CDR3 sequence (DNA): TGTGCCAGCAGCCCCCGGGGTGGAGGACACTCTGGAAACACCATATATTTT.

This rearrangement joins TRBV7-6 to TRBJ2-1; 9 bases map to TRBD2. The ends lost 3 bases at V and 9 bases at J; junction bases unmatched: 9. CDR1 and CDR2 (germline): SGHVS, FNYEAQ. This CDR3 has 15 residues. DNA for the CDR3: TGTGCCAGCAGCTTGCAGCCTAGCGGGAACGGTGAGCAGTTCTTC. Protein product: CASSLQPSGNGEQFF.

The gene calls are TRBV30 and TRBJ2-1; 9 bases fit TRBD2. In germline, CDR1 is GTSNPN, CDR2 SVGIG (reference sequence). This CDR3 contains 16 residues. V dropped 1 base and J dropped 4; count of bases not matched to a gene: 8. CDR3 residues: CAWSGGGLAEYNEQFF. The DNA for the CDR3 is TGTGCCTGGAGTGGGGGGGGACTAGCAGAGTACAATGAGCAGTTCTTC.

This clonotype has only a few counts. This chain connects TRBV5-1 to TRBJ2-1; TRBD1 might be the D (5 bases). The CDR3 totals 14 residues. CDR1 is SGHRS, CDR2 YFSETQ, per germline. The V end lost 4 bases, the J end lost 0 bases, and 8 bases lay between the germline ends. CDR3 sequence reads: CASSARGSYNEQFF. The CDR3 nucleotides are TGCGCCAGCAGCGCTAGGGGCTCCTACAATGAGCAGTTCTTC.

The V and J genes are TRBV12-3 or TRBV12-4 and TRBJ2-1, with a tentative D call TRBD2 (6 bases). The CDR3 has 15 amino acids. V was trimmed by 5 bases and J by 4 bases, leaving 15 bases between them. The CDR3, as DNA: TGTGCCAGCAGTCCCTTTAGCGGAGTTTACAATGAGCAGTTCTTC. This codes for CASSPFSGVYNEQFF.

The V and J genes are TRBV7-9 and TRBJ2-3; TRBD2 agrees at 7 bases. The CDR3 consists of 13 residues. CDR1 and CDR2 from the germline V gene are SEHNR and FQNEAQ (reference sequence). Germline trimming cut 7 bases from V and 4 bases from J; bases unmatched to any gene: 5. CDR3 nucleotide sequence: TGTGCCAGCACCGTTAGCGGGCCAGATACGCAGTATTTT. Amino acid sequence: CASTVSGPDTQYF.

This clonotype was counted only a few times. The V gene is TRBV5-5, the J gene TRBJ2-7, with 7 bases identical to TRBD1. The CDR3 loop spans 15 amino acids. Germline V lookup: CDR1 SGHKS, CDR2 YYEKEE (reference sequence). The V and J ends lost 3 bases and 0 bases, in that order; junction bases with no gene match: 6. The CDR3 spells CASSSTGVSSYEQYF. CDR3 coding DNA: TGTGCCAGCAGCTCCACAGGGGTCTCCTCCTACGAGCAGTACTTC.

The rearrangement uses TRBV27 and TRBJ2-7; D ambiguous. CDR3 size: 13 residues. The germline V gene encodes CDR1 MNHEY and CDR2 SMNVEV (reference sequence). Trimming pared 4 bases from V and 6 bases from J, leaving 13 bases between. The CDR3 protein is CASSSLRWGEQYF. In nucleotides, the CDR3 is TGTGCCAGCAGTTCCCTAAGGTGGGGCGAGCAGTACTTC.

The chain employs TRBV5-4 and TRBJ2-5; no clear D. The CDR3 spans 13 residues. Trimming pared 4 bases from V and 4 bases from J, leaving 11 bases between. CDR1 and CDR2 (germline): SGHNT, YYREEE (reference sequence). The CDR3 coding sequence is TGTGCCAGCAGCCCGGTTCCCCCAGAGACCCAGTACTTC. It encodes CASSPVPPETQYF.

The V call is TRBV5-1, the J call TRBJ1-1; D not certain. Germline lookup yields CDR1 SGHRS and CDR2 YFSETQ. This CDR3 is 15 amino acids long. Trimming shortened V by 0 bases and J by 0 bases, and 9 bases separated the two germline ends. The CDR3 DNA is TGCGCCAGCAGCTTGGCCTGGTATTTGAACACTGAAGCTTTCTTT. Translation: CASSLAWYLNTEAFF.

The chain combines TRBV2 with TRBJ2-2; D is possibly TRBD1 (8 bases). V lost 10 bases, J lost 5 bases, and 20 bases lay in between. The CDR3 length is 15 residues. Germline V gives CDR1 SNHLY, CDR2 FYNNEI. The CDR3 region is CAIRMNRGGTGELFF. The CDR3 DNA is TGTGCCATCCGTATGAACAGGGGGGGGACCGGGGAGCTGTTTTTT.

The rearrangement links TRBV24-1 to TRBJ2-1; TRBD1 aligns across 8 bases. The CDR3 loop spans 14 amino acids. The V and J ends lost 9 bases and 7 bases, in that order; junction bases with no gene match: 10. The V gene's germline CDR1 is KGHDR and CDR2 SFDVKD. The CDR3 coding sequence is TGTGCCACCGGACCTCAGGGGGCGAGGAATGAGCAGTTCTTC. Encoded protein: CATGPQGARNEQFF.

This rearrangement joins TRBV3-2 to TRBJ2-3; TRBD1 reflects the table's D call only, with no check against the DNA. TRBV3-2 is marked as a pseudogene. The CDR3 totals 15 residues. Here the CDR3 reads CASSHLGQGTDTQYF. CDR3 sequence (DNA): TGTGCCAGCAGCCACCTGGGACAGGGCACAGATACGCAGTATTTT.

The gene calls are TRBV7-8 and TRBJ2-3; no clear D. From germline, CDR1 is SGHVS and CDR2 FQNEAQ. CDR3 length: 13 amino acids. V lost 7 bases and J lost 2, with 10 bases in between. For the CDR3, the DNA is TGTGCCAGCACCATGGACCCCACAGATACGCAGTATTTT. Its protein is CASTMDPTDTQYF.

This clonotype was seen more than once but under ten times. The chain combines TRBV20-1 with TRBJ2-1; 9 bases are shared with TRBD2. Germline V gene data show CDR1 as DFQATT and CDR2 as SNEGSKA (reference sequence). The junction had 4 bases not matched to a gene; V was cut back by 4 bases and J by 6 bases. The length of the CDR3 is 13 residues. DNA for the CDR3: TGCAGTGCTAAAGGCGGGAGGGCCAATGAGCAGTTCTTC. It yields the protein CSAKGGRANEQFF.

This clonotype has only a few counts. CDR3 bases: TGCGCCAGCAGGTCCCGACCGGGACTAGCGGGGGGATCCACAGATACGCAGTATTTT. Translated, it gives CASRSRPGLAGGSTDTQYF. The chain recombines TRBV5-1 with TRBJ2-3; 15 positions match TRBD2. The CDR3 length is 19 residues. The V segment lost 5 bases and the J segment 2 bases; nucleotides outside the gene matches: 12. The germline V gene encodes CDR1 SGHRS and CDR2 YFSETQ.

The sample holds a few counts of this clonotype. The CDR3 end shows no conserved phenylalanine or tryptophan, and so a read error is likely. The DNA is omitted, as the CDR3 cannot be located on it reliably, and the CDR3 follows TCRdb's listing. The CDR3 protein is CASSPGLAGEGVREI. This chain uses TRBV13 with TRBJ2-7; TRBD2, as called in the table, went unchecked against the DNA. Germline loops: CDR1 PRHDT, CDR2 FYEKMQ (reference sequence). The CDR3 numbers 15 amino acids, ends counted.

CDR3 amino acids: CARSHGRGRAEAFF. In nucleotides, the CDR3 is TGTGCCAGAAGTCACGGACGGGGGAGAGCTGAAGCTTTCTTT. The chain joins TRBV12-3 or TRBV12-4 to TRBJ1-1; TRBD1 is a possible D gene (5 bases). Trimming removed 9 bases at V and 6 bases at J, with 20 bases between. CDR3 size: 14 residues.

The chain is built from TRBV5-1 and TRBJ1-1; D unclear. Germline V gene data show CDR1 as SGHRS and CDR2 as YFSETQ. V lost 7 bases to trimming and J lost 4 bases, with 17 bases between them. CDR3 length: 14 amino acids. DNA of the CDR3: TGCGCCAGCCGCCAGGCGCCTCGAGCCACTGAAGCTTTCTTT. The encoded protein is CASRQAPRATEAFF.

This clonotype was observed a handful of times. The CDR3 region is CASSLAGGRNYGYTF. As DNA, the CDR3 is TGCGCCAGCAGCTTGGCGGGGGGCCGGAACTATGGCTACACCTTC. The chain combines TRBV5-1 with TRBJ1-2; a possible D gene is TRBD1 (6 bases). Germline V gives CDR1 SGHRS, CDR2 YFSETQ. The V end was cut by 0 bases, the J end by 2 bases, with 11 bases between. The CDR3 extends over 15 amino acids. Full variable domain (missing parts from reference TRBV5-1 and TRBJ1-2): KAGVTQTPRYLIKTRGQQVTLSCSPISGHRSVSWYQQTPGQGLQFLFEYFSETQRNKGNFPGRFSGRQFSNSRSEMNVSTLELGDSALYLCASSLAGGRNYGYTFGSGTRLTVV.

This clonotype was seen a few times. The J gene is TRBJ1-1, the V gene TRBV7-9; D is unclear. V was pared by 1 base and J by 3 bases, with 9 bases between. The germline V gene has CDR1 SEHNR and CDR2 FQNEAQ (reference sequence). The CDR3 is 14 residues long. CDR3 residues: CASSLGWADTEAFF. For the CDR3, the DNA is TGTGCCAGCAGCTTAGGGTGGGCAGACACTGAAGCTTTCTTT. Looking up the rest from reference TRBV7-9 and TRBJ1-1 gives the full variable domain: DTGVSQNPRHKITKRGQNVTFRCDPISEHNRLYWYRQTLGQGPEFLTYFQNEAQLEKSRLLSDRFSAERPKGSFSTLEIQRTEQGDSAMYLCASSLGWADTEAFFGQGTRLTVV.

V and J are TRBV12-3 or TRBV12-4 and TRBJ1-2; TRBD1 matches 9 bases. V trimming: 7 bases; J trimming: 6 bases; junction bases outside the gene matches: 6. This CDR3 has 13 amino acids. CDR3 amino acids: CASTARDRDGYTF. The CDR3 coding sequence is TGTGCCAGCACGGCCAGGGACAGGGATGGCTACACCTTC.